This entry features one T cell receptor beta chain sequence. The antigen remains unidentified. This sample was taken from a study of PD-L1 blockade in urothelial cancer. Study in general: Males with bladder-origin urothelial cancer made up about 90% of the roughly 30 patients.

Study results and limitations: Tumor-associated clones in blood expanded more at 3 weeks in durable-benefit patients.

Method: immunoSEQ multiplex PCR; TCRdb's copy keeps in-frame clones and lacks some. The data contain fewer than 60,000 clones, more than 75% of them singletons. V was trimmed by 8 bases and J by 2 bases, leaving 16 bases between them. The CDR3 spans 14 residues. Looked up from germline, CDR1 is SEHNR and CDR2 is FQNEAQ (reference sequence). This sample's time point: pretreatment peripheral blood. The input for sequencing was PBMCs, taken around atezolizumab (anti-PD-L1) treatment. The chain is built from TRBV7-9 and TRBJ2-7, with D perhaps TRBD1 (6 bases). This receptor was obtained from a man between 45 and 60 years old with urothelial cancer. The CDR3 sequence: CASEDREKAYEQYF. Written as DNA, the CDR3 is TGTGCCAGCGAGGACAGAGAAAAAGCCTACGAGCAGTACTTC.